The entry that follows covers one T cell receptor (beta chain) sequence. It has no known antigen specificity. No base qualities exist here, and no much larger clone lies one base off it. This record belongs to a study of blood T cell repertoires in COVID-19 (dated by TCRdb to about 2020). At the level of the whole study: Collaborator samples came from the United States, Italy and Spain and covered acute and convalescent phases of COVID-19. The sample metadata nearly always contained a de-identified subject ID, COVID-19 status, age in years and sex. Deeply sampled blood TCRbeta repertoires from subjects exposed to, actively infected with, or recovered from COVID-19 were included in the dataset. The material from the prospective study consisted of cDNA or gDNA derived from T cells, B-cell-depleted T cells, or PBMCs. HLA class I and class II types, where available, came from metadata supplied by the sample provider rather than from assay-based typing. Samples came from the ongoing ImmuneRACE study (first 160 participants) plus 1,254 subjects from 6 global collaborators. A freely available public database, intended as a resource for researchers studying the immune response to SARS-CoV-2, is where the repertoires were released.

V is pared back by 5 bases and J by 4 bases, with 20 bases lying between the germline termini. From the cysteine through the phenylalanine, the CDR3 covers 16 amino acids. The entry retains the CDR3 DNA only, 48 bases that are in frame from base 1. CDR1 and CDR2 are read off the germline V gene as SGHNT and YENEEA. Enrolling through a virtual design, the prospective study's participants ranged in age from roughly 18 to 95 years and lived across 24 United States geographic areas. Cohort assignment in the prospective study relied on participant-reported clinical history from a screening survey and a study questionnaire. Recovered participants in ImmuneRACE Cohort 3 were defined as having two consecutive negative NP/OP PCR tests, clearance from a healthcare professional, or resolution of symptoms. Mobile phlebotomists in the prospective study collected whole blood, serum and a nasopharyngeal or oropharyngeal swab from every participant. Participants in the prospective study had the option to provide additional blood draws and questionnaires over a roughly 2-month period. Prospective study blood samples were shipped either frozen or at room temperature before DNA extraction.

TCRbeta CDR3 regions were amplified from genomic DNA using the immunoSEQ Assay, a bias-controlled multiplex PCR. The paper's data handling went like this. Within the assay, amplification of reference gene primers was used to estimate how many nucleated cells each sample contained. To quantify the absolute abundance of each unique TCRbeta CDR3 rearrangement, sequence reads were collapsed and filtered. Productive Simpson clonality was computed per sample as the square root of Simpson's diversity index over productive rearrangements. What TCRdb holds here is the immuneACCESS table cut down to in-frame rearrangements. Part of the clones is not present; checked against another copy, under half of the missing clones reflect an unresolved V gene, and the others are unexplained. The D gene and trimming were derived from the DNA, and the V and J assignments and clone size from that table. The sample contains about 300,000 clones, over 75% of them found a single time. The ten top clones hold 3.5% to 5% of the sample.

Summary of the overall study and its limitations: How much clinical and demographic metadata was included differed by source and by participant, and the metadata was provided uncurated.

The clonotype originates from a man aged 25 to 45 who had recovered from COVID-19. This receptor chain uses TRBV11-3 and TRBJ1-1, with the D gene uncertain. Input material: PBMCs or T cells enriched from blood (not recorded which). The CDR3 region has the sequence CASSPYLAMTSTEAFF. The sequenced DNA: TGTGCCAGCAGCCCTTACCTGGCCATGACTTCCACTGAAGCTTTCTTT.